This record concerns one T cell receptor (beta chain) sequence. No antigen is known for it. The repertoire was sequenced with immunoSEQ multiplex PCR; TCRdb's copy has only in-frame clones and lacks some. In the table there are about 3,800 clones, roughly four fifths of which are singletons. The data were obtained in a study of T cell repertoires in ileal Crohn's disease. Study observations and caveats: Mucosal expansions were suggested to be mainly CD8 T cells.

Trimming took off 4 bases at V and 1 base at J, with 13 bases between the two ends. Germline CDR1 is MDHEN and CDR2 is SYDVKM. The CDR3 runs 16 residues. The V and J genes are TRBV28 and TRBJ1-4; possible D gene TRBD1, 6 bases. The clonotype comes from an adult with Crohn's disease. Sequencing input: ileal tissue. CDR3 sequence reads: CASSSTGIGTNEKLFF. CDR3 sequence (DNA): TGTGCCAGCAGTTCTACAGGGATCGGAACTAATGAAAAACTGTTTTTT.